This T cell receptor (beta chain) was recorded in a study of blood T cells in healthy people across ages. There are 15 residues in the CDR3. CDR1 is LGHDT and CDR2 is YNNKEL in the germline V gene (reference sequence). With 2 bases removed from V and 10 bases from J, the gap between germline ends came to 15 bases. A J-beta primer mix and a sample-barcoded 5' primer were used in a second PCR of roughly 7 to 12 cycles. TCRdb itself ran the 5' RACE reads through MiXCR, one entry per CDR3 protein. The sample records 1.5 million to 2 million distinct CDR3 sequences, roughly 30% being singletons. This clonotype came up a few times.

The V gene is TRBV3-1, the J gene TRBJ1-6; D possibly corresponds to TRBD1 (6 bases). The source of this sequence is a woman aged 30 to 39 in good health. The sample was blood. CDR3 DNA sequence: TGTGCCAGCAGCCAAAAAGGGGGTCGAGGATCACCCCTCCACTTT. It specifies CASSQKGGRGSPLHF.